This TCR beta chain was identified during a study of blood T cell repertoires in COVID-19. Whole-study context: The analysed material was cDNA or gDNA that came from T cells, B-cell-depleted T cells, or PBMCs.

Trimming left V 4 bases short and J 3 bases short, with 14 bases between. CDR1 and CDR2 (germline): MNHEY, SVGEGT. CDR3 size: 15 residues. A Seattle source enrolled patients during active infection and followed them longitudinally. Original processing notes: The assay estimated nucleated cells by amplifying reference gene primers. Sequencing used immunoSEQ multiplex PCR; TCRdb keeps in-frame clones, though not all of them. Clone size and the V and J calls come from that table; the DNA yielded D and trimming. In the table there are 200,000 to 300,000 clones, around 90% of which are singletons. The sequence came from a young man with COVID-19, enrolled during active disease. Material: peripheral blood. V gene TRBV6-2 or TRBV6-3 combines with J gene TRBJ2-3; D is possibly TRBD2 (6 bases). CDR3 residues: CASSFPGDGTDTQYF. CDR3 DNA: TGTGCCAGCAGTTTTCCGGGGGATGGAACAGATACGCAGTATTTT.